This T cell receptor (beta chain) came from a study of T cells in Graves' hyperthyroidism and ophthalmopathy. Study observations and caveats: Stable hyperthyroidism and ophthalmopathy were separated using 13 V-J signatures.

V was cut by 4 bases and J by 5 bases, with 15 bases left in between. CDR3 length: 14 residues. CDR1 and CDR2 from the germline V gene are SGHRS and YFSETQ. Source material for PBMCs was more than 7.5 ml fresh peripheral blood. On this clonotype itself: As yet, its antigen is unknown.

Amplification of TCR beta CDR3 regions was performed using RNA transcripts as template. First-round RT-PCR targeting the TCR CDR3 was performed with the HTBI primer set. TCRdb analysed the multiplex PCR reads with MiXCR anew, one entry per CDR3 protein. The table records approximately 570,000 distinct CDR3 sequences, less than 20% of them present only once. Sequencing was performed on blood. This clonotype was sampled from a man aged 40-49 years with Graves' ophthalmopathy. This chain links TRBV5-1 with TRBJ1-2, with D possibly TRBD1 on 6 matching bases. CDR3: CASSLGADRYGYTF. In DNA form, the CDR3 reads TGCGCCAGCAGCCTCGGGGCCGACAGGTATGGCTACACCTTC.